These T cell receptor beta chains were read from a single sample in a study of T-cell reconstitution after alpha-beta-depleted transplantation in children. TCRdb itself ran the PCR reads through MiXCR, one entry per CDR3 protein. Among approximately 500,000 distinct CDR3 sequences, roughly a tenth were seen once, and the ten largest hold around 2%. Specimen: PBMCs, collected before TCRalphabeta/CD19-depleted stem cell transplant. These receptors originate from a child aged 2 to 15 with inherited bone marrow failure, due to receive a stem cell transplant. Both conserved end residues are part of each CDR3. Each record gives: J gene, clone size, D gene, V gene, CDR3 protein, CDR3 DNA. A D gene is named only where the DNA matches it firmly. Where a row states a size, it is once, few, many or the class of an expanded clone; other rows omit it.

>TRBJ1-6|many|.|TRBV27
CASSLSVYNSPLHF
TGTGCCAGCAGTTTATCGGTTTATAATTCACCCCTCCACTTT
>TRBJ2-1|.|.|TRBV19
CASSIPGTEQFF
TGTGCCAGTAGTATTCCGGGGACTGAGCAGTTCTTC
>TRBJ1-6|many|TRBD1|TRBV9
CASSEGAWSPLHF
TGTGCCAGCAGCGAGGGGGCCTGGTCACCCCTCCACTTT
>TRBJ2-2|.|.|TRBV6-4
CASSDSLRGLEGVTGELFF
TGTGCCAGCAGTGATTCTTTGCGCGGGTTGGAGGGGGTCACCGGGGAGCTGTTTTTT
>TRBJ2-5|many|.|TRBV19
CATSRGRETQYF
TGTGCCACCTCCAGAGGACGGGAGACCCAGTACTTC
>TRBJ1-5|many|TRBD1|TRBV7-8
CASSYGQAGGGPQHF
TGTGCCAGCAGCTACGGACAGGCCGGGGGTGGGCCCCAGCATTTT
>TRBJ1-2|many|.|TRBV6-5
CASSYSGYGYTF
TGTGCCAGCAGTTACTCGGGCTATGGCTACACCTTC
>TRBJ2-2|many|.|TRBV6-5
CASSWGGNAGELFF
TGTGCCAGCAGTTGGGGCGGGAACGCCGGGGAGCTGTTTTTT
>TRBJ1-5|many|TRBD1|TRBV12-3/TRBV12-4
CASSSQGTGQPQHF
TGTGCCAGCAGTTCACAGGGGACGGGCCAGCCCCAGCATTTT
>TRBJ2-2|few|.|TRBV7-2
CASSLMSAGVNTGELFF
TGTGCCAGCAGCTTAATGAGTGCCGGCGTTAACACCGGGGAGCTGTTTTTT
>TRBJ2-4|many|.|TRBV5-1
CASSSNIGDIQYF
TGCGCCAGCAGCTCGAATATTGGGGACATTCAGTACTTC
>TRBJ2-3|many|TRBD2|TRBV11-1
CASKIITGSGRATDTQYF
TGTGCCAGCAAGATTATCACGGGTAGCGGGAGGGCCACAGATACGCAGTATTTT
>TRBJ2-3|.|.|TRBV30
CAWSVSTVTDTQYF
TGTGCCTGGAGTGTTTCAACAGTCACAGATACGCAGTATTTT
>TRBJ2-1|.|TRBD2|TRBV20-1
CSAFTHSGSSYNEQFF
TGCAGTGCTTTCACACATAGCGGGAGCTCCTACAATGAGCAGTTCTTC
>TRBJ2-7|many|.|TRBV15
CATSRERQGGSYEQYF
TGTGCCACCAGCAGAGAAAGACAGGGAGGCTCCTACGAGCAGTACTTC
>TRBJ1-1|.|.|TRBV5-5
CASSFLGEWDTEAFF
TGTGCCAGCAGCTTCCTTGGGGAATGGGACACTGAAGCTTTCTTT
>TRBJ2-1|.|TRBD2|TRBV10-1
CASSEAGAGNEQFF
TGCGCCAGCAGTGAGGCGGGAGCTGGGAATGAGCAGTTCTTC
>TRBJ1-1|few|.|TRBV7-9
CASSLYLGETGEAFF
TGTGCCAGCAGCTTATACCTGGGAGAAACCGGTGAAGCTTTCTTT
>TRBJ2-5|few|TRBD2|TRBV3-1
CASSHRTSGRRETQYF
TGTGCCAGCAGCCATAGGACTAGCGGGAGACGAGAGACCCAGTACTTC
>TRBJ1-4|many|TRBD1|TRBV4-3
CASSRLTGGFEKLFF
TGCGCCAGCAGCCGACTCACAGGGGGCTTTGAAAAACTGTTTTTT
>TRBJ1-4|many|TRBD1|TRBV6-1
CASRSPTGGNEKLFF
TGTGCCAGCAGATCCCCGACAGGGGGGAATGAAAAACTGTTTTTT
>TRBJ2-2|.|TRBD1|TRBV6-4
CALSRTGDRGTANTGELFF
TGTGCCCTCTCTAGAACTGGGGACAGGGGAACGGCGAACACCGGGGAGCTGTTTTTT
>TRBJ2-3|many|.|TRBV29-1
CSVESNWGTDTQYF
TGCAGCGTTGAGAGTAACTGGGGCACAGATACGCAGTATTTT
>TRBJ1-1|many|TRBD1|TRBV29-1
CSVETGMNTEAFF
TGCAGCGTTGAGACAGGGATGAACACTGAAGCTTTCTTT
>TRBJ1-5|few|.|TRBV13
CASSFRPLNQPQHF
TGTGCCAGCAGCTTTAGACCCCTTAATCAGCCCCAGCATTTT
>TRBJ1-2|many|.|TRBV9
CASSSGGSFYGYTF
TGTGCCAGCAGCAGCGGCGGATCATTCTATGGCTACACCTTC
>TRBJ1-5|many|.|TRBV6-5
CASRNNRFNQPQHF
TGTGCCAGCAGAAACAACAGGTTCAATCAGCCCCAGCATTTT
>TRBJ2-3|many|TRBD2|TRBV20-1
CSASRGEADTQYF
TGCAGTGCTTCCCGGGGGGAGGCAGATACGCAGTATTTT
>TRBJ2-7|.|.|TRBV4-1
CASSQVTGPSYEQYF
TGCGCCAGCAGCCAAGTTACAGGGCCTTCCTACGAGCAGTACTTC
>TRBJ2-1|.|TRBD2|TRBV30
CAWSVGGSRDEQFF
TGTGCCTGGAGTGTAGGCGGGAGTCGCGATGAGCAGTTCTTC
>TRBJ2-1|many|TRBD1|TRBV5-1
CASSAGQGTGEQFF
TGCGCCAGCAGCGCCGGACAGGGGACGGGTGAGCAGTTCTTC
>TRBJ2-5|many|.|TRBV4-3
CASSLLTGREETQYF
TGCGCCAGCAGCCTCCTGACAGGGAGGGAAGAGACCCAGTACTTC
>TRBJ2-7|many|.|TRBV15
CATVPGTSSEAPYEQYF
TGTGCCACCGTGCCCGGGACAAGCTCGGAGGCACCCTACGAGCAGTACTTC
>TRBJ2-7|few|.|TRBV7-9
CASSSGQSRYEQYF
TGTGCCAGCAGCTCCGGACAGTCACGCTACGAGCAGTACTTC
>TRBJ2-5|many|TRBD2|TRBV9
CASSVAGTSGSETQYF
TGTGCCAGCAGCGTAGCAGGGACTAGCGGGAGTGAGACCCAGTACTTC
>TRBJ2-1|many|TRBD2|TRBV15
CATSMGLAGRVQFF
TGTGCCACCAGCATGGGACTAGCGGGAAGGGTGCAGTTCTTC
>TRBJ2-7|.|.|TRBV23-1
CASSQSEGDGYEQYF
TGCGCCAGCAGTCAATCAGAGGGGGATGGCTACGAGCAGTACTTC
>TRBJ2-7|.|TRBD2|TRBV29-1
CSVELAGVAYEQYF
TGCAGCGTTGAACTAGCGGGAGTGGCCTACGAGCAGTACTTC
>TRBJ1-1|many|.|TRBV7-2
CASSLAGTAKAEAFF
TGTGCCAGCAGCTTAGCCGGGACGGCCAAAGCTGAAGCTTTCTTT
>TRBJ2-7|.|.|TRBV7-9
CASSQGWGDSYEQYF
TGTGCCAGCAGTCAGGGGTGGGGGGACTCCTACGAGCAGTACTTC
>TRBJ2-1|many|TRBD2|TRBV12-3/TRBV12-4
CASSFTPRTSAPYNEQFF
TGTGCCAGCAGTTTTACCCCGAGGACTAGCGCACCGTACAATGAGCAGTTCTTC
>TRBJ2-7|.|.|TRBV7-2
CASSLALREQYF
TGTGCCAGCAGCTTAGCTCTCCGCGAGCAGTACTTC
>TRBJ1-1|many|.|TRBV29-1
CSVARKLSPEAFF
TGCAGCGTTGCTAGAAAATTAAGCCCTGAAGCTTTCTTT
>TRBJ2-2|.|.|TRBV5-6
CASSLDGSYTGELFF
TGTGCCAGCAGCTTAGATGGCTCTTACACCGGGGAGCTGTTTTTT
>TRBJ2-5|.|TRBD1|TRBV12-3/TRBV12-4
CASRKRRDSPEETQYF
TGTGCCAGCAGAAAAAGACGGGACAGCCCCGAAGAGACCCAGTACTTC
>TRBJ2-1|few|.|TRBV19
CASSRTPTANPSYNEQFF
TGTGCCAGTAGTAGAACACCGACAGCAAACCCCTCCTACAATGAGCAGTTCTTC
>TRBJ2-3|many|.|TRBV12-3/TRBV12-4
CASSLAPDTQYF
TGCGCCAGCAGCTTGGCCCCAGATACGCAGTATTTT
>TRBJ1-1|many|.|TRBV27
CASSLAPWGTEAFF
TGTGCCAGCAGTTTAGCCCCGTGGGGCACTGAAGCTTTCTTT
>TRBJ1-1|many|.|TRBV20-1
CSARRGNTEAFF
TGCAGTGCTAGGCGCGGGAACACTGAAGCTTTCTTT